This TCR beta chain was captured by sequencing in a study of OX40 agonist ivuxolimab in advanced cancers. In the study overall: Ivuxolimab was a fully human IgG2 agonistic monoclonal antibody targeting the costimulatory receptor OX40 (CD134). The paper covers the monotherapy dose-escalation part of the phase I ivuxolimab trial, which included N of about 50 patients. In the dose-escalation cohort, 82.7% of patients were male, and the mean age was approximately 64 years, with a range of roughly 20 to 80. Prior anti-PD-1, anti-PD-L1 or anti-CTLA-4 therapy was permitted, and checkpoint inhibitors had been received by roughly 40% of dose-escalation patients. Intravenous ivuxolimab was administered to patients every 2 weeks at six dose levels: 0.01, 0.1, 0.3, 1.5, 3 and 10 mg/kg. Of the 50 to 55 dose-escalation patients, hepatocellular carcinoma was present in approximately 20, melanoma in around 15, renal cell carcinoma in 9 and head and neck cancer in 9. The purpose of peripheral TCRbeta sequencing was to test whether ivuxolimab changed TCR sequence diversity and led to clonal T-cell expansion. Partial responses occurred in three dose-escalation patients, of whom one had hepatocellular carcinoma and two had cutaneous melanoma.

Patients with autoimmune disease history or receiving systemic immunosuppression were excluded from the trial. Peripheral blood for TCR sequencing was collected from all dose cohorts at baseline, on cycle 4 day 1, and on cycle 7 day 1. Samples came from an open-label, multicenter, first-in-human phase I dose-escalation trial of ivuxolimab. The trial enrolled adults with locally advanced or metastatic head and neck squamous cell, hepatocellular, melanoma or renal cell carcinoma. CD4+ and CD8+ T cells were sorted separately from peripheral blood before TCR sequencing. To sequence the TCRbeta CDR3 region, genomic DNA was isolated from the sorted cells. The immunoSEQ Assay was used for sequencing of TCRbeta CDR3 regions. The table was pulled from immuneACCESS by TCRdb, which kept in-frame rearrangements only. Such tables lose some clones; where checked, under half of the loss comes from unresolved V genes, and the rest has no known cause. In this sample the table shows about 98,000 clones, 93% of which occur a single time. Around 0.28% of the sample goes to the ten largest clones.

The CDR3 sequence holds 15 residues, the cysteine and phenylalanine included. This entry keeps only the CDR3 DNA: 45 bases, framed from base 1. Taken from the germline V gene, the CDR1 and CDR2 loops are ENHRY and SYGVKD. The junction carries 19 bases between V and J, which are trimmed by 11 bases and 1 base respectively. What the work shows at the level of the full study, not this receptor alone: Low levels of normalized T-cell clonal expansion were also shown by some nonresponding patients. At doses of 0.1 to 3.0 mg/kg, clonal expansion of both CD4+ and CD8+ T cells in blood was seen between baseline and week 6. In the 0.1-3.0 mg/kg groups, partial responders were among the patients with the lowest normalized peripheral clonal expansion, particularly in CD8+ T cells. After ivuxolimab, expanded clones were on average more numerous among CD8+ T cells than among CD4+ T cells. Antigen specificity was not determined for the clonally expanded peripheral T cells.

About this clone itself: Which antigen it targets is not known. It has no much larger one-base neighbor in the sample; base qualities were not kept.

The sequencing here drew on CD4+ or CD8+ T cells sorted from blood, taken in a trial of the OX40 agonist ivuxolimab. Here the chain combines TRBV10-3 and TRBJ2-3; the D gene is perhaps TRBD2, on 5 matching bases. The TCR originated in an adult with an advanced solid tumor such as melanoma, head and neck, liver or kidney cancer. The DNA reads as follows: TGTGCCTCCGATGCGACTAACCAGGGCACAGATACGCAGTATTTT. It is translated as CASDATNQGTDTQYF.